This T cell receptor (beta chain) is drawn from a study of PD-L1 blockade in urothelial cancer. Study context: About 90% of the roughly 30 patients were men who had bladder-origin urothelial cancer. Overall study results and limits: Below-median blood TCR clonality before treatment forecast better survival.

The CDR3 loop spans 13 amino acids. Trimming removed 1 base from V and 7 bases from J, with 10 bases in between. CDR1 MGHDK and CDR2 SYGVNS come from the germline V gene. Sample time point: peripheral blood 6 weeks after treatment start. Between 1 and 8 samples, pretreatment and on-treatment, were given by each patient. Synthetic TCR analog templates were spiked into all PCRs individually. TCRdb keeps only in-frame clones here, not all; method: immunoSEQ multiplex PCR. The sample lists 66,000 or so clones, roughly 90% occurring once. Details on this clone: Its antigen is unknown.

The starting material was PBMCs, obtained around atezolizumab (anti-PD-L1) treatment. The V call is TRBV25-1, the J call TRBJ1-1, with D possibly being TRBD1 (6 bases). This receptor was taken from a man between 60 and 75 years old with urothelial cancer. The CDR3 loop is CASSEWTALEAFF. The CDR3 DNA is TGTGCCAGCAGTGAATGGACAGCTCTTGAAGCTTTCTTT.